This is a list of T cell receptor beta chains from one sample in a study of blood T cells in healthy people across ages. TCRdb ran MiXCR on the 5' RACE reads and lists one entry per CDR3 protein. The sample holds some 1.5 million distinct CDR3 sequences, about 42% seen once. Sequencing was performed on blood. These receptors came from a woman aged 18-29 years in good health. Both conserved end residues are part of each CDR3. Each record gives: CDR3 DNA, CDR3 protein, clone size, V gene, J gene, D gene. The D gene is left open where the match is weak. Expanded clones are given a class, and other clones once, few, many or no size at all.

TGTGCCAGCAGAGGAGTTGGCTCCTACAATGAGCAGTTCTTC,CASRGVGSYNEQFF,NA,TRBV14,TRBJ2-1,NA
TGCAGTGCTAGAGCTCTCCACAATGAGCAGTTCTTC,CSARALHNEQFF,few,TRBV20-1,TRBJ2-1,NA
TGCGCCAGCAGCCAAAGAATGCTCACAGGACATTATGGCTACACCTTC,CASSQRMLTGHYGYTF,NA,TRBV4-3,TRBJ1-2,NA
TGTGCCAGCAGTCTATGGACGTGGGCTGAAGCTTTCTTT,CASSLWTWAEAFF,NA,TRBV7-2,TRBJ1-1,NA
TGTGCCAGCAGTTTACGGGGCCAGGGCATCAATCAGCCCCAGCATTTT,CASSLRGQGINQPQHF,few,TRBV27,TRBJ1-5,NA
TGTGCCAGCAGCTTCGGGCACAGGGCTAGCACAGATACGCAGTATTTT,CASSFGHRASTDTQYF,many,TRBV11-2,TRBJ2-3,NA
TGTGCCAGCAGTTCGCTAGCGGGGTTTTATGAGACCCAGTTCTTC,CASSSLAGFYETQFF,NA,TRBV7-2,TRBJ2-1,TRBD2
TGCAGTGCTTTAGCGGGGGGGGTCTCCTACGAGCAGTACTTC,CSALAGGVSYEQYF,few,TRBV20-1,TRBJ2-7,TRBD2
TGTGCCAGCAGTGAATGGGGACAGGGGAATTCACCCCTCCACTTT,CASSEWGQGNSPLHF,NA,TRBV25-1,TRBJ1-6,TRBD1
TGCGCCAGCAGCGGGGTTCTAGCGGGCTACGAGCAGTACTTC,CASSGVLAGYEQYF,NA,TRBV5-1,TRBJ2-7,TRBD2
TGTGCCAGCAGCTTAGTAGGTATCGTGGACAGGGACACAGATACGCAGTATTTT,CASSLVGIVDRDTDTQYF,NA,TRBV7-9,TRBJ2-3,TRBD1
TGCAGTGCTAGGTCGACCTCAGGGGGCATTTCGTCTAGCGGGAGATGGTATACGCAGTATTTT,CSARSTSGGISSSGRWYTQYF,NA,TRBV20-1,TRBJ2-3,TRBD2
TGTGCCAGCAGTTACTCAGGGAAGGCTCAGCCCCAGCATTTT,CASSYSGKAQPQHF,NA,TRBV27,TRBJ1-5,NA
TGTGCCATCAGTGGACAGGATTCAGCTAACTATGGCTACACCTTC,CAISGQDSANYGYTF,NA,TRBV10-3,TRBJ1-2,NA
TGCAGTGCTGCTACTAGCGGGAGGACTGGCCTCTATGAGCAGTACTTC,CSAATSGRTGLYEQYF,NA,TRBV20-1,TRBJ2-5,TRBD2
TGCAGTGCTAGCGTGGAAATCTCGTTCGAGCAGTACTTC,CSASVEISFEQYF,NA,TRBV20-1,TRBJ2-7,NA
TGTGCCAGCAGCTCGAACGGGGGGGCCATTAACGGGGAGCTGTTTTTT,CASSSNGGAINGELFF,NA,TRBV7-2,TRBJ2-2,TRBD2
TGCAGTGCAGCAGGGACTAGCGTTGGTGAGCAGTTCTTC,CSAAGTSVGEQFF,NA,TRBV20-1,TRBJ2-1,TRBD2
TGTGCCAGCAGCTTAGTGCCAGCGGGGGGAAAAGAGACCCAGTACTTC,CASSLVPAGGKETQYF,once,TRBV11-2,TRBJ2-5,TRBD2
TGCAGTGCTAGAGACGGTCGCGGGCTCAGTTACAATGAGCAGTTCTTC,CSARDGRGLSYNEQFF,NA,TRBV20-1,TRBJ2-1,NA